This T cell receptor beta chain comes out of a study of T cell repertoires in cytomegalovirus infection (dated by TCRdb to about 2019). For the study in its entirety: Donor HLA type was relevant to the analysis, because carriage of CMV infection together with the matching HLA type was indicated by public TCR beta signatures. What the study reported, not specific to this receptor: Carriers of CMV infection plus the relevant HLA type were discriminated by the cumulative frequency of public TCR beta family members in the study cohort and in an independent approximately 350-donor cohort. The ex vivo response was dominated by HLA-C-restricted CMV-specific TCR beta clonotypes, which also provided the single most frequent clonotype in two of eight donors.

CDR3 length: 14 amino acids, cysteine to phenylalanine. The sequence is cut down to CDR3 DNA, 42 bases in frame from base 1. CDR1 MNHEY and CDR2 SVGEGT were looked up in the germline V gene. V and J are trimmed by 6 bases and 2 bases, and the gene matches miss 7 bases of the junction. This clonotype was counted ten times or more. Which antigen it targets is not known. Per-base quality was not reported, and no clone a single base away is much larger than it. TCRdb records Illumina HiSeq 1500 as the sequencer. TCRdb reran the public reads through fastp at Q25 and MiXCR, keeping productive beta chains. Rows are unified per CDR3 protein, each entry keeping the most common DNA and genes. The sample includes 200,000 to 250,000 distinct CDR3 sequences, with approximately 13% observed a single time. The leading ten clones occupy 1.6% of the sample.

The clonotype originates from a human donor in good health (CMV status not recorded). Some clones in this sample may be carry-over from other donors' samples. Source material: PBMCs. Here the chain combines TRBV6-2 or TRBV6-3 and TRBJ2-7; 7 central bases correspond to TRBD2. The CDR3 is CASSGLGLAYEQYF. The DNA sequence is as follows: TGTGCCAGCAGCGGCCTAGGACTAGCCTACGAGCAGTACTTC.